This TCR beta chain is from a study of cytomegalovirus exposure and HLA in healthy donors. The data were produced by immunoSEQ multiplex PCR, yet TCRdb's version contains in-frame clones alone and is incomplete. This table has 65,000 to 80,000 clones, roughly 94% appearing once. V trimming: 5 bases; J trimming: 0 bases; junction bases outside the gene matches: 4. The CDR3 loop spans 15 amino acids. CDR1 is SGHRS and CDR2 is YFSETQ in the germline V gene. About this clone: Its antigen remains unknown.

Whole-study findings and limits: Rare TCR sequences predominated, though certain public TCRs were found in many donors.

The sample was PBMCs. The sequence was collected from a woman between 18 and 29 years old in good health and CMV-seropositive. The chain has TRBV5-1 and TRBJ2-1, with TRBD2 matching 8 bases. The DNA for the CDR3 is TGCGCCAGCAGTCGGGGGGGTAGCTCCTACAATGAGCAGTTCTTC. It specifies CASSRGGSSYNEQFF.